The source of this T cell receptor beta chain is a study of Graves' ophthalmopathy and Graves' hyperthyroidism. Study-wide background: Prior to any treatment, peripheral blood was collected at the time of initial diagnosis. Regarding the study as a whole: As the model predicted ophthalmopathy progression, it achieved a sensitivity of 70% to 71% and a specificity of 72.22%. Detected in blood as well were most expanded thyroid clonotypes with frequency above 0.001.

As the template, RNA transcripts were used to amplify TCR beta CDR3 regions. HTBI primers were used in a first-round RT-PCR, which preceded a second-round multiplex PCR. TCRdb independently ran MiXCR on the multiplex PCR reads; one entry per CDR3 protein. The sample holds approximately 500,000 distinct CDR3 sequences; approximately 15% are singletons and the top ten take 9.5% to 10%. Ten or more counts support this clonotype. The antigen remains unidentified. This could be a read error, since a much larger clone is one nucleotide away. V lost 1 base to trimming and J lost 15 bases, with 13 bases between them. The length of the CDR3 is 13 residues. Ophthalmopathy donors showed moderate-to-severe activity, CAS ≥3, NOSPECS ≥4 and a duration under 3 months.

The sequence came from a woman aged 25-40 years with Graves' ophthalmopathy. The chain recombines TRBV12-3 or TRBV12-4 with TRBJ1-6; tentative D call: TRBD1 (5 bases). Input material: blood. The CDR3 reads CASSLGGFTHLHF. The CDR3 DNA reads TGTGCCAGCAGTTTAGGGGGCTTTACACACCTCCACTTT.